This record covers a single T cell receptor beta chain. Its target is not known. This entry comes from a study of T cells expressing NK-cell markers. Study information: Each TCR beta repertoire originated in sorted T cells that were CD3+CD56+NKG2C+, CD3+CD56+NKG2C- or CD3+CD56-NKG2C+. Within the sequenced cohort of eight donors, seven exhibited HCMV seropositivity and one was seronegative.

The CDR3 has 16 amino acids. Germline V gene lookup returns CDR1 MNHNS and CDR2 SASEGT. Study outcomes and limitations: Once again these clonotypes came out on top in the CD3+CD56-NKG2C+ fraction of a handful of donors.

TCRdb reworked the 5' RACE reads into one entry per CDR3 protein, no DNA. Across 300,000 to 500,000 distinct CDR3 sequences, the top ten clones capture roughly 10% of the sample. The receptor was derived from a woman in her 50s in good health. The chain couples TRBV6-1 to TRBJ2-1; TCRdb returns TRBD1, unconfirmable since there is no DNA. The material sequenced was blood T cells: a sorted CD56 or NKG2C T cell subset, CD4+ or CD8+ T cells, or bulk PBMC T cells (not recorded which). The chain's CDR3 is CASRGQGGRTHNEQFF.